A single T cell receptor beta chain is shown here with its context. Its specificity is unknown. This sample is part of a study of blood T cells in healthy people across ages. Study-level results: Per million T cells, TCR beta diversity dropped about linearly as age rose.

Next came a second PCR, run for about 7 to 11 cycles, which used a sample-barcoded 5' primer along with a J-beta primer mix. TCRdb itself ran the 5' RACE reads through MiXCR, one entry per CDR3 protein. The repertoire holds over 1,500,000 distinct CDR3 sequences, with more than 35% as singletons. Trimming removed 6 bases from V and 13 bases from J, with 21 bases in between. Germline lookup yields CDR1 MRHNA and CDR2 SNTAGT. CDR3 length equals 13 residues. The origin of this receptor is a human donor in good health. This rearrangement joins TRBV6-4 to TRBJ1-2, with D tentatively TRBD1 (5 bases). The sequencing sample was made of blood. CDR3 region: CASSPRDGGRSTF. The CDR3 DNA reads as TGTGCCAGCAGCCCGCGGGACGGAGGTAGAAGCACCTTC.